The source of this T cell receptor beta chain is a study of T cell responses to AZD1222 COVID-19 vaccine. Findings and caveats of the study: Clonal diversity was possibly underestimated, and the donors were mostly white British, with more females.

Note on this clone: Its matching antigen is unknown.

V lost 3 bases, J lost 4 bases, and 10 bases lay in between. The CDR3 consists of 13 residues. Germline V CDR1 and CDR2: KGHSH, LQKENI. Repertoires were generated with immunoSEQ multiplex PCR, while TCRdb's copy carries only in-frame clones and drops some. The sample shows 150,000 to 200,000 clones, 91% of them seen only once. The sequence came from an adult in good health. Sequencing was performed on peripheral blood, taken on day 0 of AZD1222 vaccination. V is TRBV18 and J is TRBJ2-7; D is uncertain. The CDR3: CASSPGGSYEQYF. For the CDR3, the DNA is TGTGCCAGCTCACCGGGCGGATCTTACGAGCAGTACTTC.